This TCR beta chain stems from a study of CD8 T cells in ankylosing spondylitis. Study-level results: Earlier work had already found some motif variants in reactive arthritis synovial fluid and blood.

Quantitative 5'-RACE with molecular barcodes produced the TCR beta libraries. TCRdb ran MiXCR on the 5' RACE reads and lists one entry per CDR3 protein. Among 290,000 or so distinct CDR3 sequences listed, more than 20% were seen once. This clonotype was found many times. Its antigen is currently unknown. This CDR3 region has 13 residues. Germline loops: CDR1 DFQATT, CDR2 SNEGSKA (reference sequence). V trimming: 5 bases; J trimming: 5 bases; junction bases outside the gene matches: 5. Specimen: blood, either unsorted or a sorted T cell fraction (not recorded which). The V gene is TRBV20-1, the J gene TRBJ1-5, with 8 bases matching TRBD1. The source is a female donor with ankylosing spondylitis or in good health (not recorded which). In DNA, the CDR3 is TGCAGTGCTTTGGACAGGGCAGATCAGCCCCAGCATTTT. Translated: CSALDRADQPQHF.